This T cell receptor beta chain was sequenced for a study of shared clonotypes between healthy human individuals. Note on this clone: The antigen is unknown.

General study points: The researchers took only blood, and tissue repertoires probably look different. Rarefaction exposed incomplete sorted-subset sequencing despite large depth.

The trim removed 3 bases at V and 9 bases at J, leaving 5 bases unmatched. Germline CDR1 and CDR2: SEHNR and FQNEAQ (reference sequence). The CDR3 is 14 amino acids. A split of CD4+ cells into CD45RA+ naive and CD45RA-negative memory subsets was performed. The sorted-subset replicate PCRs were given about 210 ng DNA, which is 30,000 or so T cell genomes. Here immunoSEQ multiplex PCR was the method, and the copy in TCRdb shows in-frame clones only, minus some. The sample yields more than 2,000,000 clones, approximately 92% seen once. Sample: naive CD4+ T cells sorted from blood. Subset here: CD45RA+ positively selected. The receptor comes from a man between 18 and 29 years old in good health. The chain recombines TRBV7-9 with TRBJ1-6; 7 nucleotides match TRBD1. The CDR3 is CASSFGRDSSPLHF. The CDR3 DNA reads TGTGCCAGCAGCTTTGGTCGGGACAGTTCACCCCTCCACTTT.